A selection of T cell receptor beta chains follows, all from one sample in a study of T cell responses to AZD1222 COVID-19 vaccine. Repertoires were generated with immunoSEQ multiplex PCR, while TCRdb's copy carries only in-frame clones and drops some. In the table there are about 270,000 clones, about 94% of which are singletons. The input for sequencing was peripheral blood, taken 28 days after the second AZD1222 dose. Source of these receptors: an adult who received the AZD1222 COVID-19 vaccine. Both conserved end residues are trimmed from each CDR3. Each record gives: CDR3 length, J gene, V gene, CDR3 protein.

length: 11
J: TRBJ1-5
V: TRBV12-3/TRBV12-4
CDR3: ASSLMGNQPQH

length: 13
J: TRBJ1-4
V: TRBV5-1
CDR3: ASSLEGAYNEKLF

length: 12
J: TRBJ1-1
V: TRBV18
CDR3: ASSPGLTNTEAF

length: 13
J: TRBJ2-2
V: TRBV5-1
CDR3: ASSYNRGHTGELF

length: 13
J: TRBJ1-1
V: TRBV7-2
CDR3: ASSLEGLGMTEAF

length: 13
J: TRBJ1-6
V: TRBV6-5
CDR3: ASSYSRGLNSPLH

length: 12
J: TRBJ2-3
V: TRBV7-9
CDR3: ASSLSWGGDTQY

length: 13
J: TRBJ2-2
V: TRBV18
CDR3: ASSGQAENTGELF

length: 17
J: TRBJ1-6
V: TRBV2
CDR3: ASSVTRLGGEVPLSPLH

length: 15
J: TRBJ2-2
V: TRBV11-2
CDR3: ASSLVTGASNTGELF

length: 13
J: TRBJ2-5
V: TRBV2
CDR3: ASGRQGLPQETQY

length: 13
J: TRBJ2-2
V: TRBV4-3
CDR3: ASSLLQGVPGELF

length: 10
J: TRBJ1-1
V: TRBV7-9
CDR3: ASSLMATEAF

length: 13
J: TRBJ2-7
V: TRBV7-8
CDR3: ASSWPGQDTQEQY

length: 12
J: TRBJ1-6
V: TRBV18
CDR3: ASSPKERGSPLH

length: 12
J: TRBJ1-3
V: TRBV14
CDR3: ASSLTGLGDTIY

length: 13
J: TRBJ2-7
V: TRBV6-1
CDR3: ASSEDLAGPYEQY

length: 11
J: TRBJ1-6
V: TRBV6-2/TRBV6-3
CDR3: ASSYSYNSPLH

length: 12
J: TRBJ1-2
V: TRBV4-1
CDR3: ASSQVGRFGGYT

length: 13
J: TRBJ2-3
V: TRBV10-3
CDR3: AISSTSGRQDTQY

length: 12
J: TRBJ2-7
V: TRBV2
CDR3: ASSEGGRSYEQY

length: 9
J: TRBJ2-1
V: TRBV11-2
CDR3: ASSLTNEQF

length: 13
J: TRBJ2-5
V: TRBV5-1
CDR3: ASSYQGQEKETQY

length: 13
J: TRBJ1-1
V: TRBV10-2
CDR3: ASRTTVIRNTEAF

length: 16
J: TRBJ2-2
V: TRBV28
CDR3: ASSWGRGLGTRTGELF

length: 13
J: TRBJ2-7
V: TRBV5-1
CDR3: ASSAGQGLLDEQY

length: 12
J: TRBJ1-2
V: TRBV9
CDR3: ASSVVGTDYGYT